The sequence of this T cell receptor (beta chain) was determined in a study of shared clonotypes between healthy human individuals. Study results and caveats: A reduction in generation probabilities was seen for non-shared clonotypes relative to those shared by all four donors. Naive subsets generally had larger estimated richness than memory subsets.

CD45RO-negative, CCR7-selected cells formed the naive CD8 fraction, which excluded terminally differentiated effector memory CD45RA+ cells. About this clone itself: Its antigen is not identified.

Assay runs were performed at deep level. Several immunoSEQ plates held equal portions of the genomic DNA taken from each subset. Using immunoSEQ multiplex PCR, the repertoire was profiled, and TCRdb retains in-frame clones only, with some absent. Of roughly 2.1 million clones detected, just over 90% appear once; the ten largest clones hold more than 1.5%. Sequenced sample: naive CD8+ T cells from PBMCs. The clonotype was recovered from a man younger than 35 in good health. Some clones in this sample may be carry-over from other donors' samples.

The CDR3 nucleotides read TGTGCCAGCAGTTACCCAGGAAGCGGGAAGTCCCGCGAGCAGTACTTC. Translating gives CASSYPGSGKSREQYF. The chain carries TRBV6-6 and TRBJ2-7; TRBD2 matches 7 bases. Germline values: CDR1 MNHNY, CDR2 SVGAGI (reference sequence). V was clipped by 2 bases and J by 6 bases; unmatched bases: 13. The CDR3 loop spans 16 amino acids.